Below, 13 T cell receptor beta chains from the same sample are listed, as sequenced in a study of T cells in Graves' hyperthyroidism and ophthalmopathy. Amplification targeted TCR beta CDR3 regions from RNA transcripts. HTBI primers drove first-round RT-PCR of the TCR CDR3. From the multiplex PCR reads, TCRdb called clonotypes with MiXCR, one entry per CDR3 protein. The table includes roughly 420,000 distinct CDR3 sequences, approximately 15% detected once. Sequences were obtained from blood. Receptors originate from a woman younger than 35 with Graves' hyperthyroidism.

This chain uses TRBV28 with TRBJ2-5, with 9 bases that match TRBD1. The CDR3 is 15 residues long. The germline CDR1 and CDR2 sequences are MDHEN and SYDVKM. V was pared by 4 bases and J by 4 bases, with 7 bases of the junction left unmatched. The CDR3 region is CASSYPGQGGETQYF. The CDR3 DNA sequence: TGTGCCAGCAGTTATCCGGGACAGGGAGGAGAGACCCAGTACTTC.

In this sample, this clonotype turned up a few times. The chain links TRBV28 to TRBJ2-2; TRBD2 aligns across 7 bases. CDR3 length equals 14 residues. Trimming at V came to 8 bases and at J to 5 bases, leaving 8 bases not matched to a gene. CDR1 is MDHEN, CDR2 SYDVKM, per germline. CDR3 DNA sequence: TGTGCCAGCCTGGGAGGGATTAGGACCGGGGAGCTGTTTTTT. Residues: CASLGGIRTGELFF.

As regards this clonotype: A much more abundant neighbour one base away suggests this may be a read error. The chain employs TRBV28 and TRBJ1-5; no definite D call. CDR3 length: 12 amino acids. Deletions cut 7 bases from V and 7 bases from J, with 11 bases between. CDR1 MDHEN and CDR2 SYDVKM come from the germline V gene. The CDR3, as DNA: TGTGCCAGCATCCTAACCAGACAGCCCCAGCATTTT. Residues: CASILTRQPQHF.

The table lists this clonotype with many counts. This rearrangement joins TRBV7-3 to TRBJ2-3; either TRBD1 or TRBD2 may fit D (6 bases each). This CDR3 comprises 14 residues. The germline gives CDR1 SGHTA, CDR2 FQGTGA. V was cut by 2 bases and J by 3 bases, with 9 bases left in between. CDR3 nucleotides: TGTGCCAGCAGCTTAGGGGGGCCGACAGATACGCAGTATTTT. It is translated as CASSLGGPTDTQYF. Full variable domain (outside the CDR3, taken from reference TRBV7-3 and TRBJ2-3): GAGVSQTPSNKVTEKGKYVELRCDPISGHTALYWYRQSLGQGPEFLIYFQGTGAADDSGLPNDRFFAVRPEGSVSTLKIQRTERGDSAVYLCASSLGGPTDTQYFGPGTRLTVL.

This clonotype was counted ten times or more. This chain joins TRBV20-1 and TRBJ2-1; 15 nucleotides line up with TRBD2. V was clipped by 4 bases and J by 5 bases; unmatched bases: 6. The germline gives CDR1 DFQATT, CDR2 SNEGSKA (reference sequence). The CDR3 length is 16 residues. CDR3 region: CSAKSGTSGRNNEQFF. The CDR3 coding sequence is TGCAGTGCTAAAAGCGGGACTAGCGGGAGGAACAATGAGCAGTTCTTC.

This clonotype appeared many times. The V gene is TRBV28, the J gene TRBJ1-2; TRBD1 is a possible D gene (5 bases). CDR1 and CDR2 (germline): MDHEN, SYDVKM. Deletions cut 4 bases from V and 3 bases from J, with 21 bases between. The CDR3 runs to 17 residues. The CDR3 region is CASSSPLDSGQYYGYTF. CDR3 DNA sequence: TGTGCCAGCAGTTCCCCTCTTGACAGCGGACAATACTATGGCTACACCTTC.

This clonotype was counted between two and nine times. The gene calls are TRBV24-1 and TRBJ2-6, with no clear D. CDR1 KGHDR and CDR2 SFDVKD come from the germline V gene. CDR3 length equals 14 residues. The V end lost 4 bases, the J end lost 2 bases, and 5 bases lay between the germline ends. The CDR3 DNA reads TGTGCCACCAGTGACGACACTGGGGCCAACGTCCTGACTTTC. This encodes CATSDDTGANVLTF.

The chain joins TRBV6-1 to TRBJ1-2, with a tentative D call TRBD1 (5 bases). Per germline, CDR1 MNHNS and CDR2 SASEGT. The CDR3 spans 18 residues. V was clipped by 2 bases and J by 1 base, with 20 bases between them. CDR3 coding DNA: TGTGCCAGCAGTGAAAAACGAGGGGCCCTAGGGGATAACTATGGCTACACCTTC. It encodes CASSEKRGALGDNYGYTF.

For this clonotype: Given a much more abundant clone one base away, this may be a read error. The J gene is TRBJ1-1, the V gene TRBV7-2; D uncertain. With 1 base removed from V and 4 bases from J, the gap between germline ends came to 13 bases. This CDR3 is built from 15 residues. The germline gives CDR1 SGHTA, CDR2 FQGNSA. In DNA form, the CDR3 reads TGTGCCAGCAGCTTAGACAGACTTGAGAGCACTGAAGCTTTCTTT. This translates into CASSLDRLESTEAFF.

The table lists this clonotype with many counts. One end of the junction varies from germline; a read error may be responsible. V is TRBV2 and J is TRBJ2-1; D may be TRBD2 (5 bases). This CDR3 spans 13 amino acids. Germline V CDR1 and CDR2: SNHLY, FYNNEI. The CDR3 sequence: CASREGGRNEQFF. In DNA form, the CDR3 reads TGTGCCAGCAGGGAAGGTGGGAGAAATGAGCAGTTCTTC.

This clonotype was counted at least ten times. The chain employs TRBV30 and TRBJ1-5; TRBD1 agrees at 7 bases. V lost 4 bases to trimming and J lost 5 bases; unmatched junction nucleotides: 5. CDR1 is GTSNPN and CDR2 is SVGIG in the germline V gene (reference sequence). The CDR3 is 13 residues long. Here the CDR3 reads CAWNPGGDQPQHF. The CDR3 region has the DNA TGTGCCTGGAACCCAGGGGGAGATCAGCCCCAGCATTTT.

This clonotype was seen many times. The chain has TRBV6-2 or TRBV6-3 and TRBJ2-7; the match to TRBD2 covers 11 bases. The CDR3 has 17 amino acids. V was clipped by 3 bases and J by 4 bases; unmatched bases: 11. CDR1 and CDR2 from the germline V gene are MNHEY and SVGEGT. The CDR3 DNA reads TGTGCCAGCAGTTATCCTAGCGGGAGGTCATTACCTTACGAGCAGTACTTC. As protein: CASSYPSGRSLPYEQYF.

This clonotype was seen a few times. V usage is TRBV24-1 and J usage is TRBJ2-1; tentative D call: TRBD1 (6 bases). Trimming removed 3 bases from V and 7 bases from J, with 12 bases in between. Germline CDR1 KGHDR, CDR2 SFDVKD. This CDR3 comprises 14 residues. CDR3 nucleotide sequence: TGTGCCACCAGTGATCCTAACCAGGGGAATGAGCAGTTCTTC. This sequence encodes CATSDPNQGNEQFF.